These T cell receptor beta chains were read from a single sample in a study of metastatic and nonmetastatic thyroid tumors. TCRdb re-called clones from the PCR reads using MiXCR. Of 85,000 to 95,000 clones in the sample, approximately 15% were seen once. The sequenced sample consisted of blood. These receptor sequences come from a female donor with papillary thyroid cancer or a benign thyroid nodule (not recorded which). Some clones in this sample may be carry-over from other donors' samples. Both conserved end residues are part of each CDR3. A D gene is named only where the DNA matches it firmly. The size entry is marked missing in some rows and otherwise reads once, few, many or a size class.

j_gene	d_gene	abundance	v_gene	CDR3nt	CDR3aa
TRBJ2-1	NA	once	TRBV5-5	TGTGCCAGCATCGGCTCTATCTCCTACAATGAGCAGTTCTTC	CASIGSISYNEQFF
TRBJ2-1	NA	few	TRBV27	TGTGCCAGCAGTTTTAGGGGCTGGGGTAATGAGCAGTTCTTC	CASSFRGWGNEQFF
TRBJ1-2	NA	many	TRBV2	TGTGCCAGCAGTGAAGGGCGGGGGAGCTATGGCTACACCTTC	CASSEGRGSYGYTF
TRBJ2-2	TRBD2	NA	TRBV4-1	TGCGCCAGCAGCCAGTCCCTTCGTTCAGCGGGAGGGAGTTATAGCGGGGAGCTGTTTTTT	CASSQSLRSAGGSYSGELFF
TRBJ2-5	NA	many	TRBV30	TGTGCCTGGAGTGAGGAGACCCAGTACTTC	CAWSEETQYF
TRBJ2-3	NA	many	TRBV20-1	TGCAGTACCTTAGCCCTGAGTGGGGATACGCAGTATTTT	CSTLALSGDTQYF
TRBJ2-3	NA	many	TRBV27	TGTGCCAGCAGTTTTACTCAGCTCGCAGATACGCAGTATTTT	CASSFTQLADTQYF
TRBJ2-5	TRBD1	many	TRBV6-2/TRBV6-3	TGTGCCAGCAGTCGATACCCGGGACAGGGGTTTGAGACCCAGTACTTC	CASSRYPGQGFETQYF
TRBJ2-1	NA	many	TRBV7-2	TGTGCCAGCAGCTTACGGGACGGGGTTATGGTCTTC	CASSLRDGVMVF
TRBJ1-5	NA	few	TRBV6-1	TGTGCCAGCAGTCAGGCGGGACCAGAGGTCCATCCCCAGCATTTT	CASSQAGPEVHPQHF
TRBJ2-3	NA	NA	TRBV20-1	TGCAGTTCGGAGGGGGTCCAGCGAGATACGCAGTATTTT	CSSEGVQRDTQYF
TRBJ2-5	TRBD2	NA	TRBV11-2	TGTGCCAGCAGCTCCGGGGACTTTAGCGGGAGGGCCCTGGGGGAGACCCAGTACTTC	CASSSGDFSGRALGETQYF
TRBJ1-1	NA	NA	TRBV18	TGTGCCAGCTCACCTGGACGGACGAACACTGAAGCTTTCTTT	CASSPGRTNTEAFF
TRBJ1-6	NA	many	TRBV29-1	TGCAGCGTTGAAGATATAAATCGGTCGCGGTGTCTCGAGGGTAATTCACCCCTCCACTTT	CSVEDINRSRCLEGNSPLHF
TRBJ1-2	NA	many	TRBV20-1	TGCAGTGCCGAAAATGGGGGCCGGGGCTATGGCTACACCTTC	CSAENGGRGYGYTF
TRBJ2-1	TRBD1	NA	TRBV5-4	TGTGCCAGCAGCTTGACAGGGGACAATGAGCAGTTCTTC	CASSLTGDNEQFF
TRBJ2-5	NA	many	TRBV24-1	TGTGCCACCAGTTCTTTAGAGACCCAGTACTTC	CATSSLETQYF
TRBJ1-2	NA	NA	TRBV5-6	TGTGCCAGCAGCATTGGACAGAGGGGGTCCTATGGCTACACCTTC	CASSIGQRGSYGYTF
TRBJ2-7	NA	NA	TRBV5-1	TGCGCCAGCATCTTGGCATGGGTGCGTGAGCAGTACTTC	CASILAWVREQYF
TRBJ2-7	NA	NA	TRBV30	NA	CAWGDGTGFAYEQYF
TRBJ2-6	NA	many	TRBV2	TGTGCCAGCAAAGGCATGGTCTCCGGGGCCAACGTCCTGACTTTC	CASKGMVSGANVLTF
TRBJ2-7	TRBD2	many	TRBV27	TGTGCCAGCTCTACGGGAGGGGATGGGGTCCCACAGTACTTC	CASSTGGDGVPQYF
TRBJ1-2	NA	many	TRBV20-1	TGCAGTGCTAGCCGGGTCCTGGGTGGCTACACCTTC	CSASRVLGGYTF
TRBJ2-1	TRBD1	many	TRBV7-2	TGTGCCAGCAGCTTGGACAGGGGACCCTACAATGAGCAGTTCTTC	CASSLDRGPYNEQFF
TRBJ2-1	NA	few	TRBV6-2/TRBV6-3	TGTGCCAGTACCCAAATAGGAGGGGGCAATGAGCAGTTCTTC	CASTQIGGGNEQFF
TRBJ2-1	NA	NA	TRBV6-4	TGTGCCAGCAGTGAAAGGGGGGAAGGTGAGCAGTTCTTC	CASSERGEGEQFF